This T cell receptor (beta chain) came from a study of cytomegalovirus exposure and HLA in healthy donors. PCR used 60 Vbeta primers and 13 Jbeta primers. Only in-frame clones appear in the TCRdb table, and some are missing; sequencing was by immunoSEQ multiplex PCR. The repertoire has more than 140,000 clones, 75% to 80% of them found once; the top ten carry roughly 0.7%. CDR3 size: 19 residues. With V trimmed by 4 bases and J by 3 bases, 13 bases remained unmatched. CDR1 and CDR2 from the germline V gene are SEHNR and FQNEAQ (reference sequence). This sequence originates from a male donor in good health and CMV-seronegative. Sequencing input: PBMCs. The chain joins TRBV7-9 to TRBJ2-3; 13 bases align to TRBD2. In nucleotides, the CDR3 is TGTGCCAGCAGCTCAGGTGGGGGACTAGCGGGATCAACGACAGATACGCAGTATTTT. Protein: CASSSGGGLAGSTTDTQYF.